The 14 T cell receptor beta chains below were found in one sample sequenced in a study of T cell clonotyping in hematopoietic cell transplantation. TCRdb keeps only in-frame clones here, not all; method: immunoSEQ multiplex PCR. The sample lists around 11,000 clones, about 92% occurring once. Time point specified: recipient sample about 28 days before transplant, after cytoreduction. Source: peripheral blood mononuclear cells, taken before stem cell transplant. These TCRs come from a middle-aged woman with acute myeloid leukemia. Some clones in this sample may be carry-over from other donors' samples.

V is TRBV28 and J is TRBJ2-6, with D unclear. With 7 bases removed from V and 0 bases from J, the gap between germline ends came to 7 bases. This CDR3 contains 14 residues. Germline-derived CDR1 and CDR2 are MDHEN and SYDVKM. The CDR3 is CASIKGSGANVLTF. The CDR3 coding sequence is TGTGCCAGCATTAAGGGCTCTGGGGCCAACGTCCTGACTTTC.

The chain uses TRBV5-4 and TRBJ2-3, with unresolved D. V was trimmed by 2 bases and J by 6 bases, leaving 10 bases between them. Germline loops: CDR1 SGHNT, CDR2 YYREEE (reference sequence). This CDR3 has 13 amino acids. CDR3 bases: TGTGCCAGCAGCTTTTGGTCTGCGGATACGCAGTATTTT. This translates into CASSFWSADTQYF.

This chain joins TRBV30 and TRBJ2-7, with D perhaps matching TRBD1 (5 bases). V lost 3 bases, J lost 1 base, and 10 bases lay in between. This CDR3 contains 13 residues. From germline, CDR1 is GTSNPN and CDR2 SVGIG (reference sequence). CDR3 sequence (DNA): TGTGCCTGGAGGAAAGGGGCTTCCTACGAGCAGTACTTC. This codes for CAWRKGASYEQYF.

The chain is built from TRBV30 and TRBJ1-1, with D unclear. This CDR3 has 12 residues. From germline, CDR1 is GTSNPN and CDR2 SVGIG (reference sequence). V lost 4 bases to trimming and J lost 8 bases, with 14 bases between them. The CDR3 is CAWKDSRREAFF. The CDR3 region has the DNA TGTGCCTGGAAGGACTCCCGGCGGGAAGCTTTCTTT.

The chain employs TRBV30 and TRBJ1-2, with TRBD1 matching over 7 bases. Trimming cost V 5 bases and J 4 bases; bases outside gene matches: 1. This CDR3 is built from 11 residues. In germline, CDR1 is GTSNPN, CDR2 SVGIG (reference sequence). This CDR3 reads CAWDRVYGYTF. The CDR3 region has the DNA TGTGCCTGGGACAGGGTCTATGGCTACACCTTC.

The chain links TRBV7-3 to TRBJ2-5; 7 bases are shared with TRBD2. Germline V gene sequence: CDR1 SGHTA, CDR2 FQGTGA. This CDR3 is built from 16 residues. The V and J ends lost 2 bases and 3 bases, in that order; junction bases with no gene match: 9. CDR3 DNA sequence: TGTGCCAGCAGCTTAGGGGCCCGGGAGGCCAAAGAGACCCAGTACTTC. It specifies CASSLGAREAKETQYF.

The chain employs TRBV2 and TRBJ1-2; D possibly corresponds to TRBD1 (6 bases). From germline, CDR1 is SNHLY and CDR2 FYNNEI. V dropped 6 bases and J dropped 10 bases, with 15 bases sitting between them. The CDR3 contains 12 residues. The CDR3 reads CASRRGQLHYTF. The CDR3 DNA is TGTGCCAGCAGAAGAGGACAGCTTCACTACACCTTC.

The genes are TRBV15 and TRBJ1-1, with unresolved D. Germline CDR1 is LNHNV and CDR2 is YYDKDF (reference sequence). This CDR3 has 12 residues. V was cut by 4 bases and J by 1 base, with 4 bases left in between. The CDR3 reads CATSKGNTEAFF. DNA of the CDR3: TGTGCCACCAGCAAGGGGAACACTGAAGCTTTCTTT.

The V and J genes are TRBV4-2 and TRBJ2-3, with D unresolved. V gave up 0 bases and J gave up 1 base, with 11 bases separating them. The CDR3 runs 16 residues. Germline V gene data show CDR1 as LGHNA and CDR2 as YNFKEQ. The CDR3 sequence is CASSQESAPRTDTQYF. As DNA, the CDR3 is TGTGCCAGCAGCCAAGAATCAGCTCCCCGCACAGATACGCAGTATTTT.

This clone was seen a few times. The chain couples TRBV5-5 to TRBJ1-2; the match to TRBD1 covers 7 bases. Germline V CDR1 and CDR2: SGHKS, YYEKEE (reference sequence). The CDR3 has 14 residues. Trimming at V came to 7 bases and at J to 3 bases, leaving 9 bases not matched to a gene. The CDR3 loop is CASGKEGADYGYTF. The CDR3, as DNA: TGTGCCAGCGGGAAGGAGGGGGCAGACTATGGCTACACCTTC.

The V gene is TRBV7-6, the J gene TRBJ2-6; TRBD1 matches 8 bases. The germline gives CDR1 SGHVS, CDR2 FNYEAQ. The CDR3 extends over 14 amino acids. The CDR3 here is CACRGLSGANVLTF. The CDR3, as DNA: TGTGCGTGCAGGGGGCTTTCTGGGGCCAACGTCCTGACTTTC.

The V and J genes are TRBV25-1 and TRBJ2-3; the match to TRBD2 covers 8 bases. V lost 1 base and J lost 4; bases outside the gene matches: 10. This CDR3 contains 17 residues. Germline assignment: CDR1 MGHDK and CDR2 SYGVNS. The CDR3, as DNA: TGTGCCAGCAGTGAATCCCTCCCGGGACTAGATGCAGATACGCAGTATTTT. Its protein product is CASSESLPGLDADTQYF.

The chain carries TRBV11-3 and TRBJ2-3, with TRBD2 matching 8 bases. CDR3 length equals 18 residues. The germline V gene encodes CDR1 SGHNT and CDR2 YENEEA. V lost 5 bases to trimming and J lost 6 bases; unmatched junction nucleotides: 19. CDR3 region: CASSQGGPLGLAGDTQYF. Here the CDR3 DNA reads TGTGCCAGCAGCCAAGGCGGGCCCCTCGGACTAGCAGGTGATACGCAGTATTTT.

The CDR3 loop reads CSVEDPEGDLNIQYF. The CDR3 DNA follows: TGCAGCGTTGAAGACCCAGAGGGGGACCTAAACATTCAGTACTTC. The gene calls are TRBV29-1 and TRBJ2-4, with TRBD1 as a possible D gene (6 bases). V gave up 0 bases and J gave up 6 bases, with 15 bases separating them. There are 15 residues in the CDR3. CDR1 is SQVTM, CDR2 ANQGSEA, per germline.